These 7 T cell receptor beta chains originate from one sample sequenced in a study of response to subunit inactivated influenza vaccine. TCRdb passed the RT-PCR reads through MiXCR, listing each CDR3 protein once. The data show approximately 500,000 distinct CDR3 sequences, 11% to 15% seen once. This sample comprised PBMCs from blood, obtained roughly 13 days after vaccination. These receptors were obtained from a man between 50 and 59 years old who received an inactivated influenza vaccine.

There are many counts of this clonotype. The genes are TRBV20-1 and TRBJ2-7; 13 bases align to TRBD2. This CDR3 comprises 17 residues. After removal of 6 bases from V and 5 bases from J, the junction contained 16 bases not matched to a gene. The germline V gene encodes CDR1 DFQATT and CDR2 SNEGSKA (reference sequence). As DNA, the CDR3 is TGCAGTGCCCGGGGGGGGACTAGCGGGACCGCTGGTCACGAGCAGTACTTC. Its protein product is CSARGGTSGTAGHEQYF.

The chain recombines TRBV5-1 with TRBJ2-5; the match to TRBD1 covers 10 bases. V was clipped by 2 bases and J by 6 bases; unmatched bases: 7. This CDR3 has 15 residues. Germline V lookup: CDR1 SGHRS, CDR2 YFSETQ. The CDR3 reads CASSFQEGQGQTQYF. In DNA form, the CDR3 reads TGCGCCAGCAGCTTCCAGGAGGGACAGGGGCAGACCCAGTACTTC.

This clonotype has more than one count but fewer than ten. J is TRBJ2-1 and V is TRBV10-3; TRBD2 matches at 14 bases. Looked up from germline, CDR1 is ENHRY and CDR2 is SYGVKD. This CDR3 region has 16 residues. The J segment lost 2 bases and the V segment lost 9 bases, leaving 6 bases of the junction unmatched. The CDR3 is CAIGTSGSETYNEQFF. CDR3 nucleotides: TGTGCCATAGGGACTAGCGGGAGTGAGACCTACAATGAGCAGTTCTTC.

This clonotype showed up just a few times. J is TRBJ2-7 and V is TRBV7-6, with TRBD1 matching 7 bases. This CDR3 is 14 amino acids long. With 2 bases clipped from V and 5 bases from J, the junction kept 6 bases outside the gene matches. Per germline, CDR1 SGHVS and CDR2 FNYEAQ. The chain's CDR3 is CASSLSYRGHEQYF. DNA for the CDR3: TGTGCCAGCAGCTTATCGTACAGGGGCCACGAGCAGTACTTC.

This clonotype was seen a handful of times. The genes are TRBV12-3 or TRBV12-4 and TRBJ1-2; D is unresolved. Deletions cut 2 bases from V and 5 bases from J, with 9 bases between. The CDR3 spans 13 residues. As DNA, the CDR3 is TGTGCCAGCAGTTTAACGGCTGAATATGGCTACACCTTC. It is translated as CASSLTAEYGYTF.

This clonotype was recorded a few times. V gene TRBV5-1 combines with J gene TRBJ2-1, with a weak D call TRBD2 (5 bases). Germline CDR1 reads SGHRS; CDR2 reads YFSETQ. This CDR3 has 14 residues. V shed 0 bases and J shed 7 bases, with 11 bases lying between them. The CDR3 region has the DNA TGCGCCAGCAGCTTGGCTGGACTCCAGAATGAGCAGTTCTTC. The encoded protein is CASSLAGLQNEQFF. Full variable domain (missing parts from reference TRBV5-1 and TRBJ2-1): KAGVTQTPRYLIKTRGQQVTLSCSPISGHRSVSWYQQTPGQGLQFLFEYFSETQRNKGNFPGRFSGRQFSNSRSEMNVSTLELGDSALYLCASSLAGLQNEQFFGPGTRLTVL.

This clonotype was counted a few times. V usage is TRBV7-2 and J usage is TRBJ1-5; possible D gene TRBD1, 6 bases. Germline CDR1 reads SGHTA; CDR2 reads FQGNSA. The length of the CDR3 is 13 residues. The germline V and J ends were trimmed by 5 bases and 5 bases, with 10 bases remaining between them. The CDR3 bases are TGTGCCAGCAGCACGCACAGGGATCAGCCCCAGCATTTT. This gives the protein CASSTHRDQPQHF.